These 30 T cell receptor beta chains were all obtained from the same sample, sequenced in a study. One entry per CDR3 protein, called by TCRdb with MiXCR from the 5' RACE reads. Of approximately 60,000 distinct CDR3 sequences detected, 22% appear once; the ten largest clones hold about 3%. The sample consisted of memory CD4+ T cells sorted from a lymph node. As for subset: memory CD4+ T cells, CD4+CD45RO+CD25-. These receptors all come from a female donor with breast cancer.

In DNA form, the CDR3 reads TGTGCCAGCGGGTCCACCACTAACTATGGCTACACCTTC. Residues: CASGSTTNYGYTF. J is TRBJ1-2 and V is TRBV5-4, with D unclear. Germline loops: CDR1 SGHNT, CDR2 YYREEE (reference sequence). The CDR3 runs to 13 residues. Trimming left V 7 bases short and J 0 bases short, with 10 bases between. Filled out from reference TRBV5-4 and TRBJ1-2, the complete variable domain reads ETGVTQSPTHLIKTRGQQVTLRCSSQSGHNTVSWYQQALGQGPQFIFQYYREEENGRGNFPPRFSGLQFPNYSSELNVNALELDDSALYLCASGSTTNYGYTFGSGTRLTVV.

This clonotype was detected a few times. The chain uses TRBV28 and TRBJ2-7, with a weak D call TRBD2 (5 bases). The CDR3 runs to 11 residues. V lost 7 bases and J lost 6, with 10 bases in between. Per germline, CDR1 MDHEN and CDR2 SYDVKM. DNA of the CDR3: TGTGCCAGCACATCGGGATTCGAGCAGTACTTC. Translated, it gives CASTSGFEQYF. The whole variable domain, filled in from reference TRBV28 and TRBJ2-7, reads DVKVTQSSRYLVKRTGEKVFLECVQDMDHENMFWYRQDPGLGLRLIYFSYDVKMKEKGDIPEGYSVSREKKERFSLILESASTNQTSMYLCASTSGFEQYFGPGTRLTVT.

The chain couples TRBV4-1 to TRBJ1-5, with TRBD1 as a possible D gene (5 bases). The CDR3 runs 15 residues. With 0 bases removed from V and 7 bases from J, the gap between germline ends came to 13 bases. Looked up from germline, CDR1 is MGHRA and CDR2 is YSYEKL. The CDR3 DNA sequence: TGCGCCAGCAGCCAAGATAGCCAGCCAGGGCAGCCCCAGCATTTT. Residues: CASSQDSQPGQPQHF.

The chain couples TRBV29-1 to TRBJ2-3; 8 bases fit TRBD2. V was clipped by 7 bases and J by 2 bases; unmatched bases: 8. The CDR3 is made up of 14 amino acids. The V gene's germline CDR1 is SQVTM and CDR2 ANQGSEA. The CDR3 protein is CSAPLAANTDTQYF. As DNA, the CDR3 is TGCAGCGCTCCACTAGCGGCCAACACAGATACGCAGTATTTT.

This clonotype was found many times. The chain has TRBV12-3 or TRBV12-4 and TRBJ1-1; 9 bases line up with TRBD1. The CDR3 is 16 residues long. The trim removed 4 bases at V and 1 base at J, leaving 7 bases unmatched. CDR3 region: CASSSGQGFPNTEAFF. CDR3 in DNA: TGTGCCAGCAGTTCAGGACAGGGGTTCCCGAACACTGAAGCTTTCTTT.

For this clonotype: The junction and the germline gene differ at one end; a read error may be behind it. CDR3 protein: CASSQGAGARTTVGEQYF. The CDR3, as DNA: TGTGCCAGCAGCCAAGGGGCAGGGGCGAGGACGACAGTGGGCGAGCAGTACTTC. The rearrangement uses TRBV4-3 and TRBJ2-7; tentative D call: TRBD1 (6 bases). Per the germline V gene, CDR1 is LGHNA and CDR2 is YSLEER. The CDR3 sequence is 18 residues long.

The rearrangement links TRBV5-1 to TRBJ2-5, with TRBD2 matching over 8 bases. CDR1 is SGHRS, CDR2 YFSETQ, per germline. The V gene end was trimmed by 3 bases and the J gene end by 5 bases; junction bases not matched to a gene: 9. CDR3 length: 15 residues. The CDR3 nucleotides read TGCGCCAGCAGCTCATCCCGGGGACTAGGGGAGACCCAGTACTTC. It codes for CASSSSRGLGETQYF.

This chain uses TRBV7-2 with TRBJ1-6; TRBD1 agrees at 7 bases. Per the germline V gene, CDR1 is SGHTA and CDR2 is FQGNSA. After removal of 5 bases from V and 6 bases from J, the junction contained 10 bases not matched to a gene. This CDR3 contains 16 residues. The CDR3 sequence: CASSVRSRGGNSPLHF. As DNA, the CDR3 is TGTGCCAGCAGCGTCCGAAGCAGGGGGGGTAATTCACCCCTCCACTTT.

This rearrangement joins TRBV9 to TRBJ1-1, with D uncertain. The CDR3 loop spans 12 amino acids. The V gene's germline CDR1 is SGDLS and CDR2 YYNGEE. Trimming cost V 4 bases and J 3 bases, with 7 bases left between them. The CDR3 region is CASSPRHTEAFF. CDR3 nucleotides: TGTGCCAGCAGCCCGCGCCACACTGAAGCTTTCTTT.

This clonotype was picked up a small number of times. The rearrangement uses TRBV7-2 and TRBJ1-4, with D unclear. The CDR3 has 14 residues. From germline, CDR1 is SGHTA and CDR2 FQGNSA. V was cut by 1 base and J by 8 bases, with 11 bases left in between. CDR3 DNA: TGTGCCAGCAGCTTAGGACGAACGGGAGAAAAACTGTTTTTT. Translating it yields CASSLGRTGEKLFF.

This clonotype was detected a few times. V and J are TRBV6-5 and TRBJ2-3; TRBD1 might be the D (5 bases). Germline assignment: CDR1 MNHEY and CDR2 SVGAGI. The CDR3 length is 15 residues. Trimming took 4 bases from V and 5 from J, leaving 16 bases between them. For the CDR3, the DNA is TGTGCCAGCAGTTGGTCTAGATCGCAGGGAGATACGCAGTATTTT. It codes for CASSWSRSQGDTQYF.

The CDR3: CATAARQGSYEQYF. In DNA form, the CDR3 reads TGTGCCACCGCCGCCCGACAGGGGTCCTACGAGCAGTACTTC. This sequence joins TRBV10-3 and TRBJ2-7; TRBD1 aligns across 8 bases. The CDR3 totals 14 residues. CDR1 and CDR2 (germline): ENHRY, SYGVKD. The J segment lost 1 base and the V segment lost 10 bases, leaving 9 bases of the junction unmatched.

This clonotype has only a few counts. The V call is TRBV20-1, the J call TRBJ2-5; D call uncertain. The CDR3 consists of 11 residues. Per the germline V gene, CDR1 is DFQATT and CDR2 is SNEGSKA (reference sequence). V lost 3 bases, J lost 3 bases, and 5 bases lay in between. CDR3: CSASGEETQYF. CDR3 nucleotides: TGCAGTGCTAGTGGCGAAGAGACCCAGTACTTC.

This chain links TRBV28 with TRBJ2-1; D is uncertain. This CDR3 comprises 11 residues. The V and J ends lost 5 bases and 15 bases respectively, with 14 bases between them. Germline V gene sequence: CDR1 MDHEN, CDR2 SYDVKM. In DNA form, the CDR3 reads TGTGCCAGCAGTCTAGATCAGAGGCTGTTCTTC. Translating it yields CASSLDQRLFF.

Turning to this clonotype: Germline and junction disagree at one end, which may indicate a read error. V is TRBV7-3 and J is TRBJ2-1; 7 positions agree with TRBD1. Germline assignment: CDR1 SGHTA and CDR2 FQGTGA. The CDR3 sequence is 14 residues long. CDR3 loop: CASSLGDRNNEQSF. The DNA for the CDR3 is TGTGCCAGCAGCTTGGGGGACAGAAACAATGAGCAGTCCTTC.

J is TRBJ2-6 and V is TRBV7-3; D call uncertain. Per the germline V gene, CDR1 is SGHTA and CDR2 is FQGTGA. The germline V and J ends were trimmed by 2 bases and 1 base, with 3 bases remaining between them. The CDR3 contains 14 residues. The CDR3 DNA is TGTGCCAGCAGCTTATCTTCTGGGGCCAACGTCCTGACTTTC. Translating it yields CASSLSSGANVLTF.

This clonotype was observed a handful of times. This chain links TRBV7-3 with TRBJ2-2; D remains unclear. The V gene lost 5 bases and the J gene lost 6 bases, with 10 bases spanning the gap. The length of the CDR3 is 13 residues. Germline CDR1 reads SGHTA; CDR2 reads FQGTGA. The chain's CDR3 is CASSRTAPGELFF. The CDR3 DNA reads TGTGCCAGCAGCCGAACAGCTCCCGGGGAGCTGTTTTTT.

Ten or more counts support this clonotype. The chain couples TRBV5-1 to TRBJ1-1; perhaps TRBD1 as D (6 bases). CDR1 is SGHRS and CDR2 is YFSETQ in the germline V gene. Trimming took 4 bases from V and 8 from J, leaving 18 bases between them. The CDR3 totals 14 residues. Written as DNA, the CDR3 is TGCGCCAGCAGCCCGAATACCGGACAGAAGGAAGCTTTCTTT. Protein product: CASSPNTGQKEAFF. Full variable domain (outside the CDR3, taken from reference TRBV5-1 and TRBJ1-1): KAGVTQTPRYLIKTRGQQVTLSCSPISGHRSVSWYQQTPGQGLQFLFEYFSETQRNKGNFPGRFSGRQFSNSRSEMNVSTLELGDSALYLCASSPNTGQKEAFFGQGTRLTVV.

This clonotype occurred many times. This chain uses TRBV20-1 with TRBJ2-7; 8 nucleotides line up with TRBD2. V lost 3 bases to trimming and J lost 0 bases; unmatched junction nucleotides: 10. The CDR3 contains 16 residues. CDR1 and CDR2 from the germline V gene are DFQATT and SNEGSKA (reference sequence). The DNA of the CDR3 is TGCAGTGCTAGGCCTCGGGGCGCGGGGGGCTCCTACGAGCAGTACTTC. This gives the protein CSARPRGAGGSYEQYF.

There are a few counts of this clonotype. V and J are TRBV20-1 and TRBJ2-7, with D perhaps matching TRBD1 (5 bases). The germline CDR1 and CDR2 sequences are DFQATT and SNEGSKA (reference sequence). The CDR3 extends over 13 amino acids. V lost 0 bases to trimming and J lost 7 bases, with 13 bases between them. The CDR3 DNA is TGCAGTGCTAGAGATCTACAGAAGGGGGAGCAGTACTTC. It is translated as CSARDLQKGEQYF.

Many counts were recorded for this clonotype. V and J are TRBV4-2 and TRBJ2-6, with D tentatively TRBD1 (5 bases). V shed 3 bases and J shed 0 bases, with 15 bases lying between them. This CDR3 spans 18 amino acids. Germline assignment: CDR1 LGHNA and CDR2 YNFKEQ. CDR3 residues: CASSHYQGEISGANVLTF. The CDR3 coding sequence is TGTGCCAGCAGCCATTACCAGGGTGAGATCTCTGGGGCCAACGTCCTGACTTTC.

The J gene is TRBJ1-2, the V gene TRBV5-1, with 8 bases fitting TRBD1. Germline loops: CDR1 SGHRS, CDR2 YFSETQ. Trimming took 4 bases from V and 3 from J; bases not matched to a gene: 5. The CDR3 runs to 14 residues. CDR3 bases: TGCGCCAGCAGCCAACAGGGGGTGGACTATGGCTACACCTTC. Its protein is CASSQQGVDYGYTF.

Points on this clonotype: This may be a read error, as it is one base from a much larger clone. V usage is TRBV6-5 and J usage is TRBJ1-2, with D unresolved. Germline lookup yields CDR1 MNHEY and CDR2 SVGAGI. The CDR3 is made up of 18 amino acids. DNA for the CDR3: TGTGCCGGCAGTTACTCGTTTTCCCATAGAACCCCCACCTATGGCTACACCTTC. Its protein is CAGSYSFSHRTPTYGYTF.

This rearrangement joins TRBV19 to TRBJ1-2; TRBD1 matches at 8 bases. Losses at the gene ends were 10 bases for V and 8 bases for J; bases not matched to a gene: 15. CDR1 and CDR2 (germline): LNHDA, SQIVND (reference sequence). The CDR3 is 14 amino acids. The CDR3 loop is CATHREAGGRGYTF. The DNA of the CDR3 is TGTGCCACCCATAGGGAAGCAGGGGGCAGGGGCTACACCTTC. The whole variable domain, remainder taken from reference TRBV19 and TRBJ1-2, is DGGITQSPKYLFRKEGQNVTLSCEQNLNHDAMYWYRQDPGQGLRLIYYSQIVNDFQKGDIAEGYSVSREKKESFPLTVTSAQKNPTAFYLCATHREAGGRGYTFGSGTRLTVV.

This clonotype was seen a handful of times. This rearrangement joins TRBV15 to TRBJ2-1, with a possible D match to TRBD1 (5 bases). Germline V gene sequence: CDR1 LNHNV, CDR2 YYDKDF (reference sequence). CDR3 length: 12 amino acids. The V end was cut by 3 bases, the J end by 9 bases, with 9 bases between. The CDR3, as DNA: TGTGCCACCAGCAGGCAGGGCGGTGAGCAGTTCTTC. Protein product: CATSRQGGEQFF.

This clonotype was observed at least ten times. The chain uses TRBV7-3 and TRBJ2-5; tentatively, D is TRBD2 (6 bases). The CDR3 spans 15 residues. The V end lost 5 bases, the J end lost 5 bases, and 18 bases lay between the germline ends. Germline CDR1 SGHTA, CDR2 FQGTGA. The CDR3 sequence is CASSPARGAGETQYF. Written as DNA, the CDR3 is TGTGCCAGCAGCCCAGCACGGGGCGCGGGGGAGACCCAGTACTTC.

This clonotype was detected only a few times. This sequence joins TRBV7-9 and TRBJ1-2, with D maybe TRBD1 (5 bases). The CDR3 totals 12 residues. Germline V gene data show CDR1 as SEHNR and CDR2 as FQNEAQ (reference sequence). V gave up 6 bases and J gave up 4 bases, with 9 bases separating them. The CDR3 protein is CASRDTSYGYTF. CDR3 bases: TGTGCCAGCAGGGACACTTCCTATGGCTACACCTTC.

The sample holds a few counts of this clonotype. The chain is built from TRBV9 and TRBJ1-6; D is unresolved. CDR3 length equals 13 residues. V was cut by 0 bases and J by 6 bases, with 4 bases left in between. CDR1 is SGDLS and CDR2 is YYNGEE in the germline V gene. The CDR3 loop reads CASSVGTNSPLHF. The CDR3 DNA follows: TGTGCCAGCAGCGTAGGGACTAATTCACCCCTCCACTTT.

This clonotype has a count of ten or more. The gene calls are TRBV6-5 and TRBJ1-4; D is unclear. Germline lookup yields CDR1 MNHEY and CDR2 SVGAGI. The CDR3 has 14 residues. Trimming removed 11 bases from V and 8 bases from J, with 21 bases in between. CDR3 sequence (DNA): TGTGCCGCCTCTGAGCAGCCTGGAGGGGAAAAACTGTTTTTT. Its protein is CAASEQPGGEKLFF.

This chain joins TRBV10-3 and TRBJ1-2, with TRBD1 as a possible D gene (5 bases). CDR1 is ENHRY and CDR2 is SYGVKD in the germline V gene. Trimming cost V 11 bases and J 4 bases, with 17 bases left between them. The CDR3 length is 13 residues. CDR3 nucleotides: TGTGCCCACTCCCAGGACGGGGCCTATGGCTACACCTTC. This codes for CAHSQDGAYGYTF.